What follows are 32 T cell receptor beta chains derived from one specimen sequenced in a study of tumor and adjacent non-tumor tissue in lung cancer. A modified ARM-PCR protocol with three rounds of nested PCR amplified TCRbeta. TCRdb called the multiplex PCR reads again in MiXCR, with one record for every CDR3 protein. The sample lists approximately 80,000 distinct CDR3 sequences, about 82% seen once, with 51% in the top ten. The template was RNA from unsorted bulk tissue. More than 3 cm separated this lung sample from the edge of the tumor. Sequences were obtained from distant non-tumor lung tissue. The receptor set was obtained from a man aged 55-75 years with non-small cell lung cancer.

Concerning this clonotype itself: The conserved phenylalanine or tryptophan is not found at the CDR3 terminus, so this likely reflects a read error. Because the CDR3's place on the DNA is in doubt, the DNA is left out and the CDR3 is given as listed by TCRdb. This chain links TRBV11-2 with TRBJ2-3; no check of the table's D call, TRBD2, against the DNA was made. The CDR3 sequence runs 15 residues, both termini included. The germline gives CDR1 SGHAT, CDR2 FQNNGV. The CDR3 is CASSFFLAVVDTQYL.

This clonotype was detected only once. With a much larger clone just one base away, this may be a read error. This chain joins TRBV7-2 and TRBJ2-3; TRBD2 aligns across 9 bases. V lost 4 bases, J lost 5 bases, and 4 bases stayed unmatched. Germline-derived CDR1 and CDR2 are SGHTA and FQGNSA. The CDR3 contains 14 residues. CDR3 amino acids: CASSSSGAKDTQYF. CDR3 DNA: TGTGCCAGCAGCTCTAGCGGGGCCAAAGATACGCAGTATTTT.

This clonotype has at least ten counts. V gene TRBV20-1 combines with J gene TRBJ2-1; a possible D gene is TRBD1 (5 bases). Between the trimmed V and J ends, which lost 0 bases and 6 bases, there was a span of 15 bases. CDR3 length: 15 amino acids. Germline loops: CDR1 DFQATT, CDR2 SNEGSKA (reference sequence). CDR3 nucleotides: TGCAGTGCTAGAGATCTTTCAGGGCATGGCAATGAGCAGTTCTTC. This sequence encodes CSARDLSGHGNEQFF.

A word on this clonotype: A junction end diverges from the germline sequence, so it may reflect a read error. The chain has TRBV20-1 and TRBJ1-2; 11 positions match TRBD1. The germline V gene encodes CDR1 DFQATT and CDR2 SNEGSKA (reference sequence). This CDR3 is built from 13 residues. In DNA, the CDR3 is TGTAGTGCTAGGACAGGGGGCGTCTATGGCTACACCTTC. It encodes CSARTGGVYGYTF.

Concerning this clonotype itself: The CDR3 does not end in the conserved phenylalanine or tryptophan, so this is likely a read error. It is unclear where the CDR3 begins or ends on the DNA, so no DNA is shown, and the CDR3 is as TCRdb lists it. The chain links TRBV12-3 or TRBV12-4 to TRBJ2-5; the table calls TRBD1, which could not be checked here. The CDR3 contains 15 residues when both ends are counted. The CDR3 region is CASSYRSGSEETQHI.

This clonotype has only one observation. The CDR3 ends on some other residue instead of the conserved phenylalanine or tryptophan, so this is likely a read error. V gene TRBV11-3 combines with J gene TRBJ1-6; no firm D call. Per the germline V gene, CDR1 is SGHNT and CDR2 is YENEEA. The CDR3 has 12 amino acids. CDR3 loop: CASSDGYPPLHL. Written as DNA, the CDR3 is TGCGCCAGCAGCGACGGTTATCCGCCCCTCCACCTT.

This rearrangement joins TRBV5-4 to TRBJ2-6, with D unclear. From germline, CDR1 is SGHNT and CDR2 YYREEE (reference sequence). This CDR3 has 14 residues. This CDR3 is CTTSLDPGANVLTF. CDR3 coding DNA: TGTACCACCAGCTTAGATCCTGGGGCCAACGTCCTGACTTTC.

The genes are TRBV11-3 and TRBJ2-5, with D perhaps being TRBD1 or TRBD2 (6 bases each). V shed 8 bases and J shed 4 bases, with 14 bases lying between them. The CDR3 length is 13 residues. Germline V CDR1 and CDR2: SGHNT, YENEEA. CDR3 in DNA: TGTGCCAGCGGGACTGGGGGCCGAGAGACCCAGTACTTC. This sequence encodes CASGTGGRETQYF.

V usage is TRBV20-1 and J usage is TRBJ1-1; 8 nucleotides agree with TRBD1. Germline trimming cut 6 bases from V and 6 bases from J; bases unmatched to any gene: 18. This CDR3 region has 16 residues. Germline-derived CDR1 and CDR2 are DFQATT and SNEGSKA (reference sequence). CDR3 nucleotides: TGCAGTGCCAGACCCGGGACAGGCCGGGCAGGGGCTGAAGCTTTCTTT. Encoded protein: CSARPGTGRAGAEAFF.

A remark on this clonotype: The CDR3 ends on some other residue instead of the conserved phenylalanine or tryptophan, so this is likely a read error. Because the CDR3's place on the DNA is in doubt, the DNA is left out and the CDR3 is given as listed by TCRdb. The chain recombines TRBV11-3 with TRBJ1-1. Germline-derived CDR1 and CDR2 are SGHNT and YENEEA. The CDR3 length is 18 residues, termini included. The CDR3 loop reads CASSLTPNLYGRNTETLI.

This clonotype appeared many times. The CDR3 reads CSANALGGDITIYF. The DNA of the CDR3 is TGCAGTGCCAACGCACTGGGAGGGGATATCACCATATATTTT. The chain couples TRBV20-1 to TRBJ1-3; D possibly corresponds to TRBD1 (5 bases). Germline CDR1 DFQATT, CDR2 SNEGSKA (reference sequence). The V end lost 6 bases, the J end lost 9 bases, and 21 bases lay between the germline ends. This CDR3 contains 14 residues.

Remarks on this clonotype: An end of the junction differs from the germline gene, which may be a read error. The CDR3 reads CSTGHVGEMFF. Here the CDR3 DNA reads TGCAGCACGGGACATGTCGGGGAGATGTTTTTT. The chain has TRBV29-1 and TRBJ2-2; D is perhaps TRBD1 (6 bases). The length of the CDR3 is 11 residues. CDR1 SQVTM and CDR2 ANQGSEA come from the germline V gene.

About this clonotype itself: A much bigger clone sits one base away, suggesting this may be a read error. The J gene is TRBJ2-3, the V gene TRBV6-4; D possibly corresponds to TRBD1 (6 bases). Germline V gives CDR1 MRHNA, CDR2 SNTAGT. The CDR3 is 13 residues long. In DNA form, the CDR3 reads TGTGCCAGCAGTGACAGGGACACAGATATGCAGTATTTT. As protein: CASSDRDTDMQYF.

This chain uses TRBV11-2 with TRBJ1-1; D unresolved. The V end lost 3 bases, the J end lost 4 bases, and 12 bases lay between the germline ends. This CDR3 contains 14 residues. Germline CDR1 and CDR2: SGHAT and FQNNGV. CDR3 DNA sequence: TGTGCCAGCAGCTTTATCGGGATGTGCACTGAAGCTTTCTTT. As protein: CASSFIGMCTEAFF.

About this clonotype itself: This may come from a read error, since a much larger clone is one base off. The CDR3 carries no conserved terminal phenylalanine or tryptophan, so it likely arises from a read error. The chain uses TRBV30 and TRBJ1-6; possibly TRBD1 for D (5 bases). This CDR3 region has 15 residues. CDR1 is GTSNPN and CDR2 is SVGIG in the germline V gene (reference sequence). V lost 4 bases and J 7 bases, leaving 17 bases between the germline ends. The CDR3 is CAWNWRPGENSPLHL. In nucleotides, the CDR3 is TGTGCCTGGAACTGGCGTCCGGGGGAAAATTCACCCCTCCACTTA.

Note on this clonotype: Relative to the germline gene, one junction end is altered; a read error may explain this. This chain links TRBV6-6 with TRBJ2-5; the D is unclear. This CDR3 contains 17 residues. Germline CDR1 is MNHNY and CDR2 is SVGAGI (reference sequence). The CDR3 coding sequence is TGTGTGAGCAGAACAGCCGGGCAAACCCAGATCCAAGAGACCCAGTGCTTC. It translates to CVSRTAGQTQIQETQCF.

As regards this clonotype: The final CDR3 position lacks the conserved phenylalanine or tryptophan, pointing to a likely read error. The J gene is TRBJ2-7, the V gene TRBV28; D is unclear. This CDR3 comprises 13 residues. Germline V gene sequence: CDR1 MDHEN, CDR2 SYDVKM. V dropped 4 bases and J dropped 6 bases, with 13 bases sitting between them. The CDR3 DNA reads TGTGCCAGCAGTTCTGTAGACCTCGGCGAGCAGTACTCC. Its protein product is CASSSVDLGEQYS.

Worth noting for this clonotype: At one end, the junction sequence differs from germline, possibly due to a read error. The chain recombines TRBV20-1 with TRBJ2-2; tentatively, D is TRBD2 (6 bases). This CDR3 contains 17 residues. Germline values: CDR1 DFQATT, CDR2 SNEGSKA (reference sequence). In DNA form, the CDR3 reads TGCAGTGATAGAGCTTCGGGTGGGGGGAGTAACACCTGGGAGCTGTTTTTT. It specifies CSDRASGGGSNTWELFF.

This chain uses TRBV11-3 with TRBJ2-7; 7 bases map to TRBD1. Unmatched junction bases numbered 6, after V lost 4 bases and J lost 0 bases. CDR1 and CDR2 from the germline V gene are SGHNT and YENEEA. The CDR3 spans 15 residues. The DNA of the CDR3 is TGTGCCAGCAGCTGTAGGACAGGTCCCTCCTACGAGCAGTACTTC. It yields the protein CASSCRTGPSYEQYF.

This chain uses TRBV6-1 with TRBJ2-1, with D possibly matching TRBD2 (5 bases). V gave up 9 bases and J gave up 3 bases, with 18 bases separating them. Germline CDR1 is MNHNS and CDR2 is SASEGT. The CDR3 sequence is 15 residues long. The chain's CDR3 is CASSLSEGYYNEQFF. The CDR3 bases are TGTGCCAGTAGTTTGAGCGAGGGCTACTACAATGAGCAGTTCTTC.

As regards this clonotype: The CDR3 ends on some other residue instead of the conserved phenylalanine or tryptophan, so this is likely a read error. The rearrangement links TRBV6-5 to TRBJ2-7; TRBD1 agrees at 8 bases. The CDR3 spans 15 residues. Germline V lookup: CDR1 MNHEY, CDR2 SVGAGI. The CDR3 protein is CASSYSGGSSYEQYL. CDR3 DNA: TGTGCCAGTAGTTACTCAGGGGGCAGTTCCTACGAGCAGTACCTC.

With respect to this clonotype: With a much larger clone just one base away, this may be a read error. The gene calls are TRBV12-3 or TRBV12-4 and TRBJ1-4; D gene uncertain. Trimming shortened V by 6 bases and J by 11 bases, and 19 bases separated the two germline ends. The CDR3 length is 14 residues. The CDR3 reads CASRGSVESWKLFF. The CDR3 region has the DNA TGTGCCAGCAGAGGATCCGTAGAGTCGTGGAAACTGTTTTTT.

This clonotype has a handful of counts. A much larger clonotype is one base distant, so this may be a read error. The rearrangement joins TRBV12-3 or TRBV12-4 to TRBJ2-3; no clear D. This CDR3 is built from 14 residues. The CDR3 region has the DNA TGTGCCAGCAGTTTAGATCGGCCCACAGATATGCAGTATTTT. Its protein product is CASSLDRPTDMQYF.

Comments on this clonotype: Because it lacks the conserved phenylalanine or tryptophan at the end, this CDR3 is likely a read error. The chain recombines TRBV11-2 with TRBJ1-1; unclear D gene. Germline CDR1 reads SGHAT; CDR2 reads FQNNGV. The CDR3 sequence is 14 residues long. CDR3 bases: TGTGCCAGCATCTTAGTCGGGGTGGGCACTGAAGCTTTCCTT. Amino acids: CASILVGVGTEAFL.

About this clonotype: A much more abundant neighbour one base away suggests this may be a read error. The chain carries TRBV10-1 and TRBJ2-1, with D possibly being TRBD2 (6 bases). Trimming shortened V by 7 bases and J by 11 bases, and 18 bases separated the two germline ends. The CDR3 is 13 amino acids. CDR1 WNHNN and CDR2 SYGVQD come from the germline V gene (reference sequence). CDR3 protein: CASMFSGTEQQFF. Written as DNA, the CDR3 is TGCGCCAGCATGTTTAGCGGAACCGAGCAGCAGTTCTTC.

The V gene is TRBV20-1, the J gene TRBJ2-2; 12 nucleotides agree with TRBD2. The CDR3 spans 15 residues. Trimming removed 6 bases from V and 6 bases from J; junction bases left unmatched: 8. The V gene's germline CDR1 is DFQATT and CDR2 SNEGSKA (reference sequence). CDR3 in DNA: TGCAGTGCCACGCTAGCGGGGGGGACCTCCGGGGAGCTGTTTTTT. Encoded protein: CSATLAGGTSGELFF.

This clonotype came up many times. V usage is TRBV29-1 and J usage is TRBJ2-6, with D unresolved. Germline V gene lookup returns CDR1 SQVTM and CDR2 ANQGSEA. This CDR3 is built from 16 residues. V lost 2 bases, J lost 1 base, and 12 bases lay in between. The CDR3 region is CSVETYNSSGANVLTF. CDR3 sequence (DNA): TGCAGCGTTGAAACATACAACTCTTCTGGGGCCAACGTCCTGACTTTC.

This clonotype has a handful of counts. One end of the junction does not line up with germline, which may come from a read error. V is TRBV24-1 and J is TRBJ2-7; a weak D match, TRBD2 (6 bases). Germline CDR1 reads KGHDR; CDR2 reads SFDVKD. The CDR3 length is 15 residues. Written as DNA, the CDR3 is TGTGCCACCACTGACCCGGGACTCATACCCTACAAGCAGTACTTC. This translates into CATTDPGLIPYKQYF.

The chain recombines TRBV6-1 with TRBJ2-3, with TRBD2 matching 11 bases. The CDR3 is made up of 15 amino acids. CDR1 MNHNS and CDR2 SASEGT come from the germline V gene. With 7 bases clipped from V and 5 bases from J, the junction kept 8 bases outside the gene matches. As DNA, the CDR3 is TGTGCCAGCATCCAACTAGCGGGGGATGTAGATACGCAGTATTTT. Protein sequence: CASIQLAGDVDTQYF.

About this clonotype itself: The junction does not match germline at one end; this may be a read error. The V call is TRBV20-1, the J call TRBJ1-1; D ambiguous. The CDR3 has 14 residues. Germline lookup yields CDR1 DFQATT and CDR2 SNEGSKA (reference sequence). DNA for the CDR3: TGCAATGCTAGAGGTCCGGATTCGGGCAGTGAAGCTTTCTTT. This sequence encodes CNARGPDSGSEAFF.

This chain connects TRBV6-1 to TRBJ1-2; 8 bases are a match to TRBD1. Germline assignment: CDR1 MNHNS and CDR2 SASEGT. The CDR3 is made up of 14 amino acids. The ends lost 3 bases at V and 4 bases at J; junction bases unmatched: 4. The CDR3: CASSEGQAGYGYTF. As DNA, the CDR3 is TGTGCCAGCAGTGAGGGACAGGCTGGCTATGGCTACACCTTC.

Comments on this clonotype: Germline and junction disagree at one end, which may indicate a read error. This sequence joins TRBV4-2 and TRBJ2-2, with 8 bases identical to TRBD2. The CDR3 runs to 18 residues. Germline values: CDR1 LGHNA, CDR2 YNFKEQ. The CDR3 DNA reads TGTGCCAACAGCCAAGAGACTATCGGGAGGGTGAACACCGGGGAGCTGTTTTTT. Translated: CANSQETIGRVNTGELFF.